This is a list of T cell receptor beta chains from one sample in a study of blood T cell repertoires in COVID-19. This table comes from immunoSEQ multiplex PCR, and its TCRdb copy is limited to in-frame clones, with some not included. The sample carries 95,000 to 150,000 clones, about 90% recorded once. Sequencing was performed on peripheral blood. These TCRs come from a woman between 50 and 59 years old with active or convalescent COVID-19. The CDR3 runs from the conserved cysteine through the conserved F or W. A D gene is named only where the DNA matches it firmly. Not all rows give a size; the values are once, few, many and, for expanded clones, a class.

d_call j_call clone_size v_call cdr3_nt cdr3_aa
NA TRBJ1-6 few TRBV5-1 TGCGCCAGCAGGATGGGAGCAGGTTCTTTGAATTCACCCCTCCACTTT CASRMGAGSLNSPLHF
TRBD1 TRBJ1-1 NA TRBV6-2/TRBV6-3 TGTGCCAGCAGTTACCTTCGGGACAGTGGAACTTTCTTT CASSYLRDSGTFF
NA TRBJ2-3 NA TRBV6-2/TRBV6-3 TGTGCCAGCAGCCGAGCGAAGGTGGGAGATACGCAGTATTTT CASSRAKVGDTQYF
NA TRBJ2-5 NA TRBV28 TGTGCCAGCAGTTTAGTCCGGGGTGGGGCCCAGTACTTC CASSLVRGGAQYF
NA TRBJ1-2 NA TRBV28 TGTGCCAGCAGTACTCCGACAGGAACCTATGGCTACACCTTC CASSTPTGTYGYTF
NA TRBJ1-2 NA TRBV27 TGTGCCAGCAGTCGCGCGGGGGGCTTAGCTAACTATGGCTACACCTTC CASSRAGGLANYGYTF
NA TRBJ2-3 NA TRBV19 TGTGCCAGTAGTATAGCTTTTGGCGGGGACACAGATACGCAGTATTTT CASSIAFGGDTDTQYF
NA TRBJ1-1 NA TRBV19 TGTGCTAGTAAGACTCACGAGAACACTGAAGCTTTCTTT CASKTHENTEAFF
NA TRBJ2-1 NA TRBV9 TGTGCCAGCAGCGTAGAATCTAGCCCTTACAATGAGCAGTTCTTC CASSVESSPYNEQFF
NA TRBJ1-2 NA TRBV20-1 TGCAGTGCTAGTCGTGGGGCTGATGGCTACACCTTC CSASRGADGYTF
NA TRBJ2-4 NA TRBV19 TGTGCCAGTAAAAGCGGACTAAACATTCAGTACTTC CASKSGLNIQYF
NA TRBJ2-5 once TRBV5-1 TGCGCCAGCAGCTTGCAGCAAGAGACCCAGTACTTC CASSLQQETQYF
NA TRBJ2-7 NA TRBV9 TGTGCCAGCAGCGTTGGGCAGGGGCTAGCAGGATCCGTTCGGTACTTC CASSVGQGLAGSVRYF
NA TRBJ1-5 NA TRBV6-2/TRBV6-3 TGTGCCAGCAGTCCCCAGGGCCCCAATCAGCCCCAGCATTTT CASSPQGPNQPQHF
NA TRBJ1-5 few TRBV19 TGTGCCAGTAGTACCCGTGGCGGGGGTCAGCCCCAGCATTTT CASSTRGGGQPQHF
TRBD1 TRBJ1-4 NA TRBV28 TGTGCCAGCAGTCGATACCGGACAGGCCTGACGGAAAAACTGTTTTTT CASSRYRTGLTEKLFF
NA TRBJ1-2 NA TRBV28 TGTGCCAGCAGTTTATGGGGTCGGGGGGCGGAAGGCTACACCTTC CASSLWGRGAEGYTF
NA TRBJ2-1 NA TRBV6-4 TGTGCCAGCAGTGACGGACACCGTTCCTACAATGAGCAGTTCTTC CASSDGHRSYNEQFF
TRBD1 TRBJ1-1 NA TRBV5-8 TGTGCCAGCAGCCGGGACAGAGGAAAGGAAGCTTTCTTT CASSRDRGKEAFF
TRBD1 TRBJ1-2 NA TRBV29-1 TGCAGCTCATTCGGGGGGGGACAGGGAACAGGCCCTGACTATGGCTACACCTTC CSSFGGGQGTGPDYGYTF
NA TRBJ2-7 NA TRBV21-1 TGTGCCAGCAGCTCCCAGTTCGGGACACATACCTACGAGCAGTACTTC CASSSQFGTHTYEQYF
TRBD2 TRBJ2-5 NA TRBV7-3 TGTGCCAGCAGCCTCTTGGGACTAGCGGGAGAGACCCAGTACTTC CASSLLGLAGETQYF
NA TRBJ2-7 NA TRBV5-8 TGTGCCAGCTCGGGGCAGTACTTC CASSGQYF
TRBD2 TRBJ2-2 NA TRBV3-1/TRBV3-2 TGTGCCAGCAGCCAAGGGTGGCTAGCGGGGGTTCTTGGGGAGCTGTTTTTT CASSQGWLAGVLGELFF
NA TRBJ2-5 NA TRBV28 TGTGCCAGCAGTTTAAGTAGTGAGACCCAGTACTTC CASSLSSETQYF
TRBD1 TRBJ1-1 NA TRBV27 TGTGCCAGCAGATCAATAGGACAGGGGGGACCCACTGAAGCTTTCTTT CASRSIGQGGPTEAFF
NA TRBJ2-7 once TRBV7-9 TGTGCCAGCAGCTCGTCCGGGGGTTTCTACGAGCAGTACTTC CASSSSGGFYEQYF
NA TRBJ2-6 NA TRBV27 TGTGCCAGCAGCACATACTCTGGGGCCAACGTCCTGACTTTC CASSTYSGANVLTF
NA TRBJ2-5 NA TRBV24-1 TGTGCCACCTCGACCGGTGGGGGGGCGGTGGGGACCCAGTACTTC CATSTGGGAVGTQYF
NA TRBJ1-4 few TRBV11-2 TGTGCCAGCAGCCCCCACGAGGGCTATCGAGAAAAACTGTTTTTT CASSPHEGYREKLFF
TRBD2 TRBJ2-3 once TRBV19 TGTGCCAGTACTAAAGCGGGAGGCCGGGGTGTTACAGATACGCAGTATTTT CASTKAGGRGVTDTQYF
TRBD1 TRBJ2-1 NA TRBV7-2 TGTGCCAGCAGCTTAGTAGAGTCGATTGGGACAGCGAATGAGCAGTTCTTC CASSLVESIGTANEQFF
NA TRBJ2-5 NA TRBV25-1 TGTGCCAGCAGTGAAGGGGGGAAAGCAGAGACCCAGTACTTC CASSEGGKAETQYF
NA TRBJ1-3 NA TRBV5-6 TGTGCCAGCAGCTTGGGAGCTCTGACTAACTCTGGAAACACCATATATTTT CASSLGALTNSGNTIYF
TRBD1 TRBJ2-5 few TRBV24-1 TGTGCCACCAGTGACCAACTCGGACAGGGGGCCGAGACCCAGTACTTC CATSDQLGQGAETQYF
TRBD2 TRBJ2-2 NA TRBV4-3 TGCGCCAGCAGCGACAATAGCGGGAGGGGAGGGACCGGGGAGCTGTTTTTT CASSDNSGRGGTGELFF
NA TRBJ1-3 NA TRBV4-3 TGCGCCAGCAGCCAAGATGGGCCAGGAAACACCATATATTTT CASSQDGPGNTIYF
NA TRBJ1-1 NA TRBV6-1 TGTGCCAGCAGTGAAGCTGGACAGAACACTGAAGCTTTCTTT CASSEAGQNTEAFF
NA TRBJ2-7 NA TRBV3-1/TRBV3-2 TGTGCCAGCAGCCAACCGGGACTCTCGTACGAGCAGTACTTC CASSQPGLSYEQYF
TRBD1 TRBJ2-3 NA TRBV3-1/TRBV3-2 TGTGCCAGCAGCCAAGATTTCGAGGGGGCGGCTGACAGCACAGATACGCAGTATTTT CASSQDFEGAADSTDTQYF